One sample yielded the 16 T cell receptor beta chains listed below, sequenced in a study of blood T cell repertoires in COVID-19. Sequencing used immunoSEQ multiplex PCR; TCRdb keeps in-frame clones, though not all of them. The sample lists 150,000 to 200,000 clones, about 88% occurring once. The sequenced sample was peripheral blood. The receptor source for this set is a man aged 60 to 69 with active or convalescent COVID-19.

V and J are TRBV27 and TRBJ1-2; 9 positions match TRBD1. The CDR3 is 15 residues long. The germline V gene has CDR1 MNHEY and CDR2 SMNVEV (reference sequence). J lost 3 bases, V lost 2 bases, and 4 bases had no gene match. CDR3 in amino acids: CASSLRGQGHYGYTF. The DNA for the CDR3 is TGTGCCAGCAGTTTAAGAGGACAGGGGCACTATGGCTACACCTTC.

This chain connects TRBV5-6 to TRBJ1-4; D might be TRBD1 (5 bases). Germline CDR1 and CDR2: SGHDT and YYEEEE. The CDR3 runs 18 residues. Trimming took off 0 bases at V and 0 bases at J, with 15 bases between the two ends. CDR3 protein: CASSLGTRPLSTNEKLFF. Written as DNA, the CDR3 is TGTGCCAGCAGCTTGGGGACAAGGCCCCTATCAACTAATGAAAAACTGTTTTTT.

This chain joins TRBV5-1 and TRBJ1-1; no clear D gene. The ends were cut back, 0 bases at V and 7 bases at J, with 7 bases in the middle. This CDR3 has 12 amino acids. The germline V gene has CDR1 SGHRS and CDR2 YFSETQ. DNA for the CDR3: TGCGCCAGCAGCTTGGTCCGGGGTGAAGCTTTCTTT. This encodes CASSLVRGEAFF.

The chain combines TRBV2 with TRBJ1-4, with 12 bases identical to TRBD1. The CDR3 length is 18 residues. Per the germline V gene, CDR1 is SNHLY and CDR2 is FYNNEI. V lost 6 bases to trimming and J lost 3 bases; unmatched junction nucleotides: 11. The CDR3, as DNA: TGTGCCAGCAGCGGTCCGGGGACAGGGGGCTCAGCTAATGAAAAACTGTTTTTT. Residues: CASSGPGTGGSANEKLFF.

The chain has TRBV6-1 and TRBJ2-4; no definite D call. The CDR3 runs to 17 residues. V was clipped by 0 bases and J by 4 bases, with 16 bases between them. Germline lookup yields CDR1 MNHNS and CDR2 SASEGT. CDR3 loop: CASSEALAQTRKNIQYF. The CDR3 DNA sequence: TGTGCCAGCAGTGAAGCCCTGGCACAGACGAGAAAAAACATTCAGTACTTC.

CDR3 sequence (DNA): TGTGCCAGCGATGGGGAGATCCGGGGCTACACCTTC. The encoded protein is CASDGEIRGYTF. This rearrangement joins TRBV27 to TRBJ1-2; D call uncertain. Trimming removed 8 bases at V and 8 bases at J, with 15 bases between. The CDR3 runs to 12 residues. CDR1 MNHEY and CDR2 SMNVEV come from the germline V gene (reference sequence).

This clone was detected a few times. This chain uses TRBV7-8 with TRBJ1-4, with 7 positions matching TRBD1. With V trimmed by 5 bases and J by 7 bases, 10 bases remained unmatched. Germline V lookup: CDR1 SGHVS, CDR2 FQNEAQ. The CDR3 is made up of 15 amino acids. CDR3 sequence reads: CASSLSYRGVEKLFF. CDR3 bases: TGTGCCAGCAGCCTAAGCTACAGGGGCGTTGAAAAACTGTTTTTT.

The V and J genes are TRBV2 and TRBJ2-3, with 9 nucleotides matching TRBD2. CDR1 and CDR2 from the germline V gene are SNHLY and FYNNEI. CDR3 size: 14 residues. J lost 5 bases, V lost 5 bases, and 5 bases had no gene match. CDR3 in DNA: TGTGCCAGCAGTTCTGGCGGGGGGGTAGATACGCAGTATTTT. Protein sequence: CASSSGGGVDTQYF.

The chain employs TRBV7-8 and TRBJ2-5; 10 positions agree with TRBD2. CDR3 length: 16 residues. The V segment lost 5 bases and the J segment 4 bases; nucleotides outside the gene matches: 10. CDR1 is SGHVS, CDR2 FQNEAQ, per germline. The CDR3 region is CASSVDQGLARETQYF. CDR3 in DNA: TGTGCCAGCAGCGTAGATCAGGGACTAGCGCGAGAGACCCAGTACTTC.

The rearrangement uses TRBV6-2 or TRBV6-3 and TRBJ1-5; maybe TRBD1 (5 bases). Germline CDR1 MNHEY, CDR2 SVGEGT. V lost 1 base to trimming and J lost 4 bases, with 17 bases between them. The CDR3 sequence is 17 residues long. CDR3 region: CASSYYGRVMPNQPQHF. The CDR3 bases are TGTGCCAGCAGTTACTATGGCAGGGTGATGCCAAATCAGCCCCAGCATTTT.

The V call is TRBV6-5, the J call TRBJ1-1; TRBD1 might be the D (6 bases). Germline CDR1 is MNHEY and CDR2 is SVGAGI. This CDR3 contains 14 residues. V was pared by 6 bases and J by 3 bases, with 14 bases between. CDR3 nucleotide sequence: TGTGCCAGCAGAAAATTTACAGGGTACACTGAAGCTTTCTTT. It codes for CASRKFTGYTEAFF.

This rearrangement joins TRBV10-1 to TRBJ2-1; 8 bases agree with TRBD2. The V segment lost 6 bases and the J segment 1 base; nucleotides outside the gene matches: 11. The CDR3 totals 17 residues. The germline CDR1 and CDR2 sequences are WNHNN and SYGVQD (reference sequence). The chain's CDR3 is CASSPRPSGSSYNEQFF. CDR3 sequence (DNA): TGCGCCAGCAGCCCCAGACCGAGCGGGAGTTCCTACAATGAGCAGTTCTTC.

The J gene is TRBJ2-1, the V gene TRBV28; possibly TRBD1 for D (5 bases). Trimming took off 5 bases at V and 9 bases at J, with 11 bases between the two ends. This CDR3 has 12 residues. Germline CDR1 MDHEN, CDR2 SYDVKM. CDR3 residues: CASSTGWGEQFF. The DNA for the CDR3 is TGTGCCAGCAGTACAGGATGGGGTGAGCAGTTCTTC.

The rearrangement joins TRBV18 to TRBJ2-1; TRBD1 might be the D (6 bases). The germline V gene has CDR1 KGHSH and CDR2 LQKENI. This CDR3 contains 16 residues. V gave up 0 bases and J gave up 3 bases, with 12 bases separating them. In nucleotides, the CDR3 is TGTGCCAGCTCACCACCATCCAGGGGATTCTACAATGAGCAGTTCTTC. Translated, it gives CASSPPSRGFYNEQFF.

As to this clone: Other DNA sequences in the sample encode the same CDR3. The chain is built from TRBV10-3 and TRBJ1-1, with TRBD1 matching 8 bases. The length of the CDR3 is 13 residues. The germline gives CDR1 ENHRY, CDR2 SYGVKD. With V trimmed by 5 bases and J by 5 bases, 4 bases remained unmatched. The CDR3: CAISPTGDTEAFF. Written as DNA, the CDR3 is TGTGCCATCAGTCCGACAGGGGATACTGAAGCTTTCTTT.

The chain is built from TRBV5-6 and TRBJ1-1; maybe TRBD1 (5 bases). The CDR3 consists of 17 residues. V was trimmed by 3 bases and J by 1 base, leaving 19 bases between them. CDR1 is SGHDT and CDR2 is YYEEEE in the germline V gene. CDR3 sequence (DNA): TGTGCCAGCAGCTCCGTTGTGCCCTATACAGGGAACACTGAAGCTTTCTTT. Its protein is CASSSVVPYTGNTEAFF.